A selection of T cell receptor beta chains follows, all from one sample in a study of T cell responses to AZD1222 COVID-19 vaccine. Repertoires were generated with immunoSEQ multiplex PCR, while TCRdb's copy carries only in-frame clones and drops some. Altogether roughly 110,000 clones are present, roughly 89% being singletons, with the ten largest covering 20% to 25%. Sequenced here: peripheral blood, sampled on day 0 of AZD1222 vaccination. The origin of the receptors is an adult in good health. Each CDR3 is given with its conserved first and last residue. The D gene is left open where the match is weak. Part of the rows lack a size; the others show once, few, many or a class for expanded clones.

d_gene,v_gene,j_gene,abundance,CDR3nt,CDR3aa
.,TRBV7-2,TRBJ1-1,.,TGTGCCAGCAGCTTAGATGTGGGGAGGAACACTGAAGCTTTCTTT,CASSLDVGRNTEAFF
TRBD2,TRBV24-1,TRBJ2-5,.,TGTGCCACCAGTGACCGCGGGGGGAGGCCCTTACCGCAAGAGACCCAGTACTTC,CATSDRGGRPLPQETQYF
.,TRBV29-1,TRBJ1-1,.,TGCAGCGTTCTCCCCGACAGGCTAGCTGAAGCTTTCTTT,CSVLPDRLAEAFF
TRBD1,TRBV4-1,TRBJ2-5,.,TGCGCCAGCAGCCATTTCGACAGGGGCCAAGAGACCCAGTACTTC,CASSHFDRGQETQYF
TRBD1,TRBV27,TRBJ1-1,.,TGTGCCAGCAGTAGACCCCCGGGACAGGTAAACACTGAAGCTTTCTTT,CASSRPPGQVNTEAFF
TRBD2,TRBV5-1,TRBJ2-1,.,TGCGCCAGCAGCTCTAGCGGAAACAATGAGCAGTTCTTC,CASSSSGNNEQFF
TRBD1,TRBV7-9,TRBJ2-1,.,TGTGCCAGCAGCTTGCCAGGGGGCTCCTACAATGAGCAGTTCTTC,CASSLPGGSYNEQFF
.,TRBV2,TRBJ2-3,.,TGTGCCAGCAGGAGTCGGTGGAGGGACACAGATACGCAGTATTTT,CASRSRWRDTDTQYF
TRBD2,TRBV20-1,TRBJ2-7,.,TGCAGTGCTAGTCTATTAGCGGGGGGTAGCGAGCAGTACTTC,CSASLLAGGSEQYF
TRBD2,TRBV6-5,TRBJ2-1,.,TGTGCCAGCAGTCGACTAGCGGGCTACAATGAGCAGTTCTTC,CASSRLAGYNEQFF
.,TRBV19,TRBJ1-2,.,TGTGCCAGTAGTATAAGTGTCAACAGGCCGAACTATGGCTACACCTTC,CASSISVNRPNYGYTF
.,TRBV5-4,TRBJ2-5,.,TGTGCCAGCAGCTTGGTGGGGGAAGAGACCCAGTACTTC,CASSLVGEETQYF
TRBD1,TRBV5-6,TRBJ2-3,.,TGTGCCAGCAGCCTTCCGGGACAGGGGTCAACAGATACGCAGTATTTT,CASSLPGQGSTDTQYF
.,TRBV2,TRBJ1-1,.,TGTGCCAGCAGTACGGGACTAAGCACTGAAGCTTTCTTT,CASSTGLSTEAFF
.,TRBV12-3/TRBV12-4,TRBJ2-1,.,TGTGCCAGCAGTGTCGGAGCGTACAATGAGCAGTTCTTC,CASSVGAYNEQFF
TRBD2,TRBV7-9,TRBJ2-5,.,TGTGCCAGCAGCTCCGGGCTAGCGGGACAAGAGACCCAGTACTTC,CASSSGLAGQETQYF
TRBD1,TRBV9,TRBJ1-2,.,TGTGCCAGCAGATCGGGAGCGGGACAGGGGAACTATGGCTACACCTTC,CASRSGAGQGNYGYTF
TRBD2,TRBV11-2,TRBJ2-5,few,TGTGCCAGCAGCTTAGAGGGGGGGGAGAAGACCCAGTACTTC,CASSLEGGEKTQYF
.,TRBV9,TRBJ1-3,once,TGTGCCAGCAGCGTTGGCAGAAGCTCTGGAAACACCATATATTTT,CASSVGRSSGNTIYF
TRBD2,TRBV7-2,TRBJ2-1,.,TGTGCCAGCAGCTTTGCGGCGGGGGGGGTCCTGGGGAATGAGCAGTTCTTC,CASSFAAGGVLGNEQFF
.,TRBV19,TRBJ2-3,.,TGTGCCAGTAAGGAGCGGGGCACAGATACGCAGTATTTT,CASKERGTDTQYF
.,TRBV27,TRBJ1-5,.,TGTGCCAGCAGTTACCAGGGTCGGAATCAGCCCCAGCATTTT,CASSYQGRNQPQHF
.,TRBV6-2/TRBV6-3,TRBJ2-1,.,TGTGCCAGCAGTTACGCCGTAGGCCCTAATGAGCAGTTCTTC,CASSYAVGPNEQFF
.,TRBV29-1,TRBJ2-3,.,TGCAGCGGTATCAAGAGCACAGATACGCAGTATTTT,CSGIKSTDTQYF
TRBD1,TRBV6-1,TRBJ1-1,once,TGTGCCAGCAGTGAAGAGGGGGCTTACACTGAAGCTTTCTTT,CASSEEGAYTEAFF
.,TRBV5-1,TRBJ1-2,.,TGCGCCAGCACCCAGGGCGTGGGGAGCTATGGCTACACCTTC,CASTQGVGSYGYTF
TRBD2,TRBV29-1,TRBJ2-7,.,TGCAGCGTAGAAACACGGGGGGGCACCTACGAGCAGTACTTC,CSVETRGGTYEQYF
TRBD2,TRBV10-3,TRBJ2-1,.,TGTGCCATCAGTGAGATAGCGGGGGGCACCTACAATGAGCAGTTCTTC,CAISEIAGGTYNEQFF
TRBD1,TRBV20-1,TRBJ1-1,.,TGCAGTGCTAGTCGGACAGGGCGGACCACTGAAGCTTTCTTT,CSASRTGRTTEAFF
TRBD1,TRBV5-6,TRBJ2-7,.,TGTGCCAGCAGCCCGGGACAGCTGAGCTCCTACGAGCAGTACTTC,CASSPGQLSSYEQYF
TRBD2,TRBV25-1,TRBJ2-2,.,TGTGCCAGCAGTGCCCCGGGAGGGGACGCGAACACCGGGGAGCTGTTTTTT,CASSAPGGDANTGELFF
.,TRBV3-1/TRBV3-2,TRBJ1-1,.,TGTGCCAGCAGCCAAGTCATCGGGGGGGGAACTGAAGCTTTCTTT,CASSQVIGGGTEAFF
.,TRBV7-9,TRBJ1-2,.,TGTGCCAGCAGCTTTGGGGCTTTTTCGGATGGCTACACCTTC,CASSFGAFSDGYTF
TRBD2,TRBV27,TRBJ2-2,once,TGTGCCAGCAGTTGGGGACTAGCGGGGACTAACACCGGGGAGCTGTTTTTT,CASSWGLAGTNTGELFF
.,TRBV30,TRBJ1-4,.,TGTGCCTGGAGTGTACGAACAGGAGCAACTAATGAAAAACTGTTTTTT,CAWSVRTGATNEKLFF
.,TRBV5-1,TRBJ2-5,.,TGCGCCAGCAGCTTGGGCCGACCGGAGGAGACCCAGTACTTC,CASSLGRPEETQYF
.,TRBV18,TRBJ2-7,.,TGTGCCAGCTCACCACTCCGGGACGAGCAGTACTTC,CASSPLRDEQYF
TRBD1,TRBV5-6,TRBJ2-3,.,TGTGCCAGCAGCTCGGGACAGGGCACAGATACGCAGTATTTT,CASSSGQGTDTQYF
.,TRBV19,TRBJ1-6,.,TGTGCCAGTAGACTACCTAATTCACCCCTCCACTTT,CASRLPNSPLHF
.,TRBV6-5,TRBJ2-7,.,TGTGCCAGCAGCGGACAGATTAATATGACCTACGAGCAGTACTTC,CASSGQINMTYEQYF
.,TRBV5-6,TRBJ2-7,.,TGTGCCAGCAGCCTTGGAGGGATCTCCTACGAGCAGTACTTC,CASSLGGISYEQYF
.,TRBV5-6,TRBJ2-2,few,TGTGCCAGCAGCTTGATCCGGGTGGGGGCCGGGGAGCTGTTTTTT,CASSLIRVGAGELFF
.,TRBV9,TRBJ2-7,once,TGTGCCAGCAGCGTAGTGCCGGGGGAGCTTTACGAGCAGTACTTC,CASSVVPGELYEQYF
.,TRBV5-1,TRBJ1-1,.,TGCGCCAGCAGCAAACGGACCCCCGGGGCTGAAGCTTTCTTT,CASSKRTPGAEAFF
.,TRBV6-5,TRBJ1-1,.,TGTGCCAGCAGGCCCAATTCGAACACTGAAGCTTTCTTT,CASRPNSNTEAFF
.,TRBV7-9,TRBJ1-2,.,TGTGCCAGCAGCTCGGGGACTAACTATGGCTACACCTTC,CASSSGTNYGYTF
.,TRBV6-5,TRBJ1-2,.,TGTGCCAGCAAGGCGGTCGATGGCTACACCTTC,CASKAVDGYTF
.,TRBV5-5,TRBJ1-3,.,TGTGCCAGCAGCCAAGACAGAGAGGTCGGGTACACCATATATTTT,CASSQDREVGYTIYF
.,TRBV5-1,TRBJ1-1,.,TGCGCCAGCAGCTTCGAACCGGGGAGGACTGAAGCTTTCTTT,CASSFEPGRTEAFF
.,TRBV7-2,TRBJ2-3,.,TGTGCCAGCAGCCGACCCGGCACAGATACGCAGTATTTT,CASSRPGTDTQYF